The clone carrying this T cell receptor (beta chain) was picked up a small number of times. Its antigen remains unidentified. This sample is drawn from a study of neoadjuvant nivolumab and ipilimumab in lung cancer. Regarding the study as a whole: From pretherapy to surgery, tumor richness and clonality rose with dual therapy. TCR sequencing covered a small number of samples. Blood richness before therapy tracked richness in tumors resected after neoadjuvant therapy.

TCRdb's table, derived via immunoSEQ multiplex PCR, lists solely in-frame clones and lacks some. The table has roughly 49,000 clones, more than 85% seen once. This receptor was taken from an adult with non-small cell lung cancer. Some clones in this sample may be carry-over from other donors' samples. The specimen was blood, collected before neoadjuvant nivolumab, alone or with ipilimumab.

This chain's CDR3 is CACPHRGRDYNEQFF. The CDR3 DNA is TGTGCCTGCCCTCACCGCGGGAGGGACTACAATGAGCAGTTCTTC. The chain is built from TRBV30 and TRBJ2-1; 9 bases fit TRBD2. The CDR3 is made up of 15 amino acids. V lost 6 bases and J lost 3; bases outside the gene matches: 9. The V gene's germline CDR1 is GTSNPN and CDR2 SVGIG (reference sequence).